The rows below give T cell receptor beta chains drawn from one sample of a study of cytomegalovirus exposure and HLA in healthy donors. Profiled with immunoSEQ multiplex PCR; TCRdb holds only in-frame clones, not every one. The table lists about 190,000 clones, approximately 70% of them singletons. Sequenced material: PBMCs. These TCRs come from a woman in her twenties or thirties in good health and CMV-seropositive. The CDR3 runs from the conserved cysteine through the conserved F or W. A D gene is named only where the DNA matches it firmly. Size tells how often a clone was seen (once, few, many) or the class of an expanded clone, and some rows leave it out.

V gene,CDR3 length,D gene,J gene,clone size,CDR3 protein,CDR3 DNA
TRBV28,13,TRBD2,TRBJ2-7,NA,CASGAGVPGEQYF,TGTGCCAGCGGCGCGGGAGTCCCGGGCGAGCAGTACTTC
TRBV27,13,TRBD1,TRBJ1-6,NA,CASRTGVNSPLHF,TGTGCCAGCAGAACAGGGGTTAATTCACCCCTCCACTTT
TRBV6-1,15,TRBD1,TRBJ2-3,NA,CASRPGTGSPDTQYF,TGTGCCAGCAGACCCGGGACAGGGAGTCCAGATACGCAGTATTTT
TRBV6-5,13,NA,TRBJ2-1,NA,CASSYSLTVEQFF,TGTGCCAGCAGTTACTCGTTAACGGTCGAGCAGTTCTTC
TRBV6-4,12,NA,TRBJ1-6,NA,CARVTVTIPLHF,TGTGCCAGAGTGACAGTTACCATACCCCTCCACTTT
TRBV6-1,13,TRBD2,TRBJ2-1,NA,CASRASAGGEQFF,TGTGCCAGCAGGGCCAGCGCGGGGGGTGAGCAGTTCTTC
TRBV9,17,NA,TRBJ2-1,NA,CASSVVLREPPYNEQFF,TGTGCCAGCAGCGTAGTCTTACGGGAGCCACCATACAATGAGCAGTTCTTC
TRBV4-1,16,NA,TRBJ1-3,NA,CASSQESYRKGNTIYF,TGCGCCAGCAGCCAAGAATCATACAGGAAAGGAAACACCATATATTTT
TRBV6-6,12,NA,TRBJ2-7,NA,CASSKQAYEQYF,TGTGCCAGCAGTAAACAGGCCTACGAGCAGTACTTC
TRBV28,15,TRBD1,TRBJ2-1,NA,CASGPPGQGNNEQFF,TGTGCCAGCGGCCCCCCGGGACAGGGTAACAATGAGCAGTTCTTC
TRBV5-4,15,TRBD1,TRBJ2-7,few,CASSLDRRGPYEQYF,TGTGCCAGCAGCTTGGACCGTAGGGGGCCCTACGAGCAGTACTTC
TRBV6-6,15,NA,TRBJ1-3,NA,CASSYEAVAGNTIYF,TGTGCCAGCAGTTACGAGGCCGTAGCTGGAAACACCATATATTTT
TRBV20-1,10,NA,TRBJ2-7,few,CSLGAYEQYF,TGCTCCCTCGGGGCCTACGAGCAGTACTTC
TRBV19,14,TRBD2,TRBJ2-1,NA,CASSRLAGHNEQFF,TGTGCCAGTAGTCGACTAGCGGGACACAATGAGCAGTTCTTC
TRBV15,14,NA,TRBJ1-2,NA,CATSRGTAGEGYTF,TGTGCCACCAGCAGGGGTACGGCAGGGGAAGGCTACACCTTC
TRBV6-5,16,TRBD2,TRBJ2-1,few,CASSYSAGGALNEQFF,TGTGCCAGCAGTTACTCGGCGGGGGGGGCCCTCAATGAGCAGTTCTTC
TRBV7-9,15,TRBD1,TRBJ2-7,NA,CASSLIGTGPYEQYF,TGTGCCAGCAGCTTGATTGGGACAGGCCCCTACGAGCAGTACTTC
TRBV7-9,12,NA,TRBJ2-1,NA,CASSLAVNEQFF,TGTGCCAGCAGCTTAGCCGTTAATGAGCAGTTCTTC
TRBV28,16,TRBD1,TRBJ1-2,NA,CASSSIPGQGYYGYTF,TGTGCCAGCAGTTCAATTCCGGGACAGGGCTACTATGGCTACACCTTC
TRBV6-1,14,NA,TRBJ2-1,NA,CASSLQTRPHEQFF,TGTGCCAGCAGTTTACAGACCCGGCCTCATGAGCAGTTCTTC
TRBV9,13,NA,TRBJ1-1,few,CASSVEAGSRAFF,TGTGCCAGCAGCGTAGAGGCAGGGTCTAGAGCTTTCTTT
TRBV7-9,15,NA,TRBJ2-2,NA,CSSSPDSTNTGELFF,TGTTCCAGCAGCCCCGACAGCACGAACACCGGGGAGCTGTTTTTT
TRBV5-1,12,TRBD2,TRBJ2-1,few,CASSLVGLEKFF,TGCGCCAGCAGCTTGGTTGGACTAGAGAAGTTCTTC
TRBV4-1,14,TRBD1,TRBJ1-1,few,CASSQSRGKTEAFF,TGCGCCAGCAGCCAATCCAGGGGGAAAACTGAAGCTTTCTTT
TRBV19,15,NA,TRBJ1-4,few,CASSAEGATNEKLFF,TGTGCCAGTAGCGCCGAGGGTGCAACTAATGAAAAACTGTTTTTT
TRBV28,15,TRBD1,TRBJ1-5,NA,CASSLPGTGGLPQHF,TGTGCCAGCAGTCTCCCCGGGACAGGGGGCCTACCCCAGCATTTT
TRBV7-2,14,NA,TRBJ2-1,NA,CASSLDRARDEQFF,TGTGCCAGCAGCTTAGATCGAGCGAGAGATGAGCAGTTCTTC
TRBV27,14,TRBD2,TRBJ2-1,NA,CASSPAGGTMKQFF,TGTGCCAGCAGTCCCGCGGGAGGGACCATGAAGCAGTTCTTC
TRBV18,15,NA,TRBJ1-5,few,CASSPSRNSNQPQHF,TGTGCCAGCTCACCATCCCGTAATAGCAATCAGCCCCAGCATTTT
TRBV11-2,16,TRBD1,TRBJ1-1,NA,CASSLVGTGTRAEAFF,TGTGCCAGCAGCTTAGTGGGGACAGGGACGAGGGCTGAAGCTTTCTTT
TRBV5-4,14,NA,TRBJ2-2,NA,CASSLTSRDGELFF,TGTGCCAGCAGCTTGACTAGCCGAGACGGGGAGCTGTTTTTT
TRBV29-1,14,NA,TRBJ2-1,few,CSVRLVRGYNEQFF,TGCAGCGTTCGACTAGTGAGAGGGTACAATGAGCAGTTCTTC
TRBV6-6,16,TRBD2,TRBJ2-5,NA,CASSGRLALVLREQYF,TGTGCCAGCAGTGGAAGACTAGCTCTGGTGCTCAGGGAGCAGTACTTC
TRBV11-2,16,TRBD2,TRBJ2-1,NA,CASSLIAGLPVNEQFF,TGTGCCAGCAGCTTAATAGCGGGACTACCTGTCAATGAGCAGTTCTTC
TRBV29-1,12,TRBD1,TRBJ2-7,NA,CSVRQGVYEQYF,TGCAGCGTTAGACAGGGGGTTTACGAGCAGTACTTC
TRBV20-1,11,NA,TRBJ2-2,NA,CSARGPGELFF,TGCAGTGCTAGAGGGCCCGGGGAGCTGTTTTTT
TRBV23-1,16,TRBD2,TRBJ2-5,NA,CASSQFETSGQETQYF,TGCGCCAGCAGTCAATTTGAGACTAGCGGTCAAGAGACCCAGTACTTC
TRBV28,14,NA,TRBJ2-1,NA,CATAGNGLHNEQFF,TGTGCCACTGCCGGGAACGGACTTCACAATGAGCAGTTCTTC
TRBV29-1,14,TRBD2,TRBJ2-3,NA,CSVERGRGTDTQYF,TGCAGCGTTGAGAGAGGGAGGGGCACAGATACGCAGTATTTT
TRBV2,14,TRBD2,TRBJ2-1,once,CASSATSDHNEQFF,TGTGCCAGCAGTGCCACTAGCGATCACAATGAGCAGTTCTTC
TRBV19,17,TRBD1,TRBJ1-1,NA,CASSLGDRGLLKTEAFF,TGTGCCAGTAGTCTTGGGGACAGGGGGCTTTTGAAAACTGAAGCTTTCTTT
TRBV5-1,15,NA,TRBJ2-7,few,CASSLSPSSSYEQYF,TGCGCCAGCAGCTTGTCCCCTTCCAGCTCCTACGAGCAGTACTTC
TRBV4-2,13,NA,TRBJ1-2,few,CASSPGGDLGYTF,TGTGCCAGCAGCCCGGGGGGGGACTTGGGCTACACCTTC
TRBV5-6,14,NA,TRBJ1-5,NA,CASSLGTAYQPQHF,TGTGCCAGCAGCTTGGGGACAGCCTATCAGCCCCAGCATTTT
TRBV2,15,TRBD2,TRBJ2-1,NA,CASSQRGPGADEQFF,TGTGCCAGCTCCCAGCGGGGCCCTGGGGCGGATGAGCAGTTCTTC
TRBV5-6,16,NA,TRBJ1-5,NA,CASSLRHLGGNQPQHF,TGTGCCAGCAGCTTGAGACACCTAGGGGGCAATCAGCCCCAGCATTTT
TRBV6-1,14,TRBD1,TRBJ2-7,NA,CASSEGQGFNEQYF,TGTGCCAGCAGTGAGGGACAGGGGTTCAACGAGCAGTACTTC
TRBV25-1,15,NA,TRBJ2-5,few,CASSAQPPKGETQYF,TGTGCCAGCAGTGCGCAACCTCCTAAGGGGGAGACCCAGTACTTC
TRBV5-1,18,TRBD1,TRBJ2-1,NA,CASSHQAGGPTSYNEQFF,TGCGCCAGCAGCCACCAAGCAGGGGGCCCAACGAGCTACAATGAGCAGTTCTTC
TRBV27,15,NA,TRBJ2-3,NA,CATMRAGPNTDTQYF,TGTGCCACCATGAGGGCAGGACCCAACACAGATACGCAGTATTTT
TRBV11-3,13,NA,TRBJ2-3,once,CASSGGATDTQYF,TGTGCCAGCAGCGGTGGGGCAACAGATACGCAGTATTTT
TRBV18,15,TRBD1,TRBJ2-1,NA,CASSHRTGSYNEQFF,TGTGCCAGCTCACACAGGACAGGCTCCTACAATGAGCAGTTCTTC
TRBV7-2,11,NA,TRBJ2-5,NA,CASSPTRTQYF,TGTGCCAGCAGCCCAACGAGGACCCAGTACTTC
TRBV15,15,NA,TRBJ2-7,NA,CATSREMSAIYEQYF,TGTGCCACCAGCAGAGAAATGAGTGCGATCTACGAGCAGTACTTC
TRBV27,13,NA,TRBJ2-7,NA,CASSRGGSYEQYF,TGTGCCAGCAGCCGAGGCGGCTCCTACGAGCAGTACTTC
TRBV14,14,NA,TRBJ2-2,NA,CASSQESYTGELFF,TGTGCCAGCAGCCAAGAATCGTATACCGGGGAGCTGTTTTTT
TRBV27,14,NA,TRBJ1-1,NA,CASSFRGLNTEAFF,TGTGCCAGCAGTTTCCGGGGTCTGAACACTGAAGCTTTCTTT
TRBV2,11,TRBD2,TRBJ2-7,once,CASGGEVEQYF,TGTGCCAGCGGGGGGGAGGTAGAGCAGTACTTC